These T cell receptor beta chains were read from a single sample in a study of CD8+ T cells in alopecia areata. The method was immunoSEQ multiplex PCR; TCRdb's version includes in-frame clones alone and lacks a portion of them. The sample holds some 130,000 clones, about 56% seen once. The material sequenced was CD8+ T cells sorted from blood, taken at week 4, from a patient treated with tofacitinib. These receptors all come from a human donor with alopecia areata. The CDR3 runs from the conserved cysteine through the conserved F or W. Fields, in order: clone size, D gene, J gene, V gene, CDR3 DNA, CDR3 protein. A D gene is named only where the DNA matches it firmly. Expanded clones get a size class; other rows say once, few or many, or leave the size out.

>many|TRBD1|TRBJ2-2|TRBV28
TGTGCCAGCAGTCCCGGGACAGTGGACACCGGGGAGCTGTTTTTT
CASSPGTVDTGELFF
>.|.|TRBJ1-2|TRBV6-5
TGTGCCAGCAGTTACGAAGGCAGGGGACACTATGGCTACACCTTC
CASSYEGRGHYGYTF
>few|TRBD1|TRBJ1-2|TRBV7-3
TGTGCCAGCAGCTTGGGACAGGGGGCAGGTGGCTACACCTTC
CASSLGQGAGGYTF
>.|.|TRBJ2-3|TRBV7-3
TGTGCCAGCAGCTTAATGAAAGGAGATACGCAGTATTTT
CASSLMKGDTQYF
>once|.|TRBJ2-7|TRBV9
TGTGCCAGCAGCGTAGCTTACACGGCCTACGAGCAGTACTTC
CASSVAYTAYEQYF
>.|.|TRBJ2-2|TRBV5-1
TGCGCCAGCAGCTTACCCTCCGGGGGCAAGAACACCGGGGAGCTGTTTTTT
CASSLPSGGKNTGELFF
>.|.|TRBJ1-5|TRBV19
TGTGCCAGTAGAATATTGGCTATGAGCAATCAGCCCCAGCATTTT
CASRILAMSNQPQHF
>.|.|TRBJ1-5|TRBV6-5
TGTGCCAGCAGTTACGGGGAGAGCAATCAGCCCCAGCATTTT
CASSYGESNQPQHF
>once|.|TRBJ1-1|TRBV19
TGTGCCAGTAGTCATGACGGGTTGAACACTGAAGCTTTCTTT
CASSHDGLNTEAFF
>few|TRBD1|TRBJ2-7|TRBV4-1
TGCGCCAGCAGCCCGCAGGGGGCCTTCTACGAGCAGTACTTC
CASSPQGAFYEQYF
>once|.|TRBJ2-1|TRBV6-5
TGTGCCAGCAGTCAACCCGGGGAGGCATACAATGAGCAGTTCTTC
CASSQPGEAYNEQFF
>.|.|TRBJ2-2|TRBV12-5
TGTGCTAGTGGGACAAGGAACACCGGGGAGCTGTTTTTT
CASGTRNTGELFF
>.|TRBD2|TRBJ2-5|TRBV29-1
TGCAGCGTTGCGGGGGGGGAGACCCAGTACTTC
CSVAGGETQYF
>many|.|TRBJ2-7|TRBV4-1
TGCGCCAGCAGCCAAGAGGGACAACTCTCCTACGAGCAGTACTTC
CASSQEGQLSYEQYF
>few|.|TRBJ2-7|TRBV19
TGTGCCAGTAGTATAGACGTAACCTACGAGCAGTACTTC
CASSIDVTYEQYF
>.|.|TRBJ1-6|TRBV25-1
TGTGCCAGCAGTGAAGGGGATTCACCCCTCCACTTT
CASSEGDSPLHF
>.|.|TRBJ2-1|TRBV7-9
TGTGCCAGCAGTGCTCCAGGGAGCTCCTACAATGAGCAGTTCTTC
CASSAPGSSYNEQFF
>.|.|TRBJ2-7|TRBV9
TGTGCCAGCAGCGTGGGGGTCTCCTACGAGCAGTACTTC
CASSVGVSYEQYF
>.|.|TRBJ2-1|TRBV5-1
TGCGCCAGCAGCGACGAGCTAGCGATCTACAATGAGCAGTTCTTC
CASSDELAIYNEQFF
>.|.|TRBJ2-3|TRBV7-9
TGTGCCAGCAGCTTAGATCCGGGGGCTCAGTATTTT
CASSLDPGAQYF
>.|.|TRBJ2-3|TRBV2
TGTGCCAGCAGTGAAGCGTGGGGAACAGATACGCAGTATTTT
CASSEAWGTDTQYF
>few|.|TRBJ1-2|TRBV29-1
TGCAGCGTCGAGGGCCGAGAGACAAGAAAGGGCTATGGCTACACCTTC
CSVEGRETRKGYGYTF
>few|.|TRBJ2-1|TRBV6-5
TGTGCCAGCAGCCCAACTTACTATAGCGAGCAGTTCTTC
CASSPTYYSEQFF
>.|.|TRBJ2-5|TRBV7-6
TGTGCCAGCAGCTTAGACCGGGACAAGCAAGAGACCCAGTACTTC
CASSLDRDKQETQYF
>.|TRBD1|TRBJ1-5|TRBV2
TGTGCCAGCAGGACAGGGGAAGGCGATCAGCCCCAGCATTTT
CASRTGEGDQPQHF
>.|TRBD1|TRBJ2-6|TRBV27
TGTGCCAGCACGGGTTTCGGGACAGCGAGCCCATCTGGGGCCAACGTCCTGACTTTC
CASTGFGTASPSGANVLTF
>.|.|TRBJ2-5|TRBV5-8
TGTGCCAGCACCTATTTTTTGGGGGACCAAGAGACCCAGTACTTC
CASTYFLGDQETQYF
>.|TRBD1|TRBJ2-3|TRBV5-1
TGCGCCAGCAGCCTGGGACAGGGTGGTACAGATACGCAGTATTTT
CASSLGQGGTDTQYF
>few|.|TRBJ2-3|TRBV19
TGTGCCAGCTCGGGACTTCGCACAGATACGCAGTATTTT
CASSGLRTDTQYF
>.|.|TRBJ2-1|TRBV6-5
TGTGCCAGCAGCCGGTCGGAAAACAATGAGCAGTTCTTC
CASSRSENNEQFF
>few|.|TRBJ1-2|TRBV14
TGTGCCAGCAGCCAAGTCCTTACAGGGTCGACCTATGGCTACACCTTC
CASSQVLTGSTYGYTF
>once|.|TRBJ1-1|TRBV9
TGTGCCAGCAGCGTACAGGGTTCTGGGACTGAAGCTTTCTTT
CASSVQGSGTEAFF
>.|.|TRBJ1-1|TRBV30
TGTGCCTGGACCGAAGACAGGCCGGAAGCTTTCTTT
CAWTEDRPEAFF
>.|.|TRBJ2-7|TRBV7-9
TGTGCCAGCAGCTCACAGATTTACGAGCAGTACTTC
CASSSQIYEQYF
>few|TRBD2|TRBJ2-5|TRBV7-2
TGTGCCAGCAGTTTAAGACCGCGGGGGGGCCAAGAGACCCAGTACTTC
CASSLRPRGGQETQYF
>once|.|TRBJ2-7|TRBV11-2
TGTGCCAGCAGCCAAGACATTCACGAGCAGTACTTC
CASSQDIHEQYF
>few|TRBD1|TRBJ2-2|TRBV29-1
TGCAGCGTAGGGGGCACAGGGCTGGGCACCGGGGAGCTGTTTTTT
CSVGGTGLGTGELFF
>few|TRBD1|TRBJ2-3|TRBV10-3
TGTGCCATCAGTCCCGGGACAGTCCTCACAGATACGCAGTATTTT
CAISPGTVLTDTQYF
>.|TRBD1|TRBJ2-5|TRBV5-8
TGTGCCAGCCTGGGGACAGGGGACCAAGAGACCCAGTACTTC
CASLGTGDQETQYF
>.|.|TRBJ2-5|TRBV9
TGTGCCAGCAGCGTAACCCCCGGGGAGACCCAGTACTTC
CASSVTPGETQYF
>.|.|TRBJ2-5|TRBV5-1
TGCGCCAGCAGCCATAACCGACAGAAGAAAGAGACCCAGTACTTC
CASSHNRQKKETQYF
>.|.|TRBJ2-1|TRBV9
TGTGCCAGCAGCGTCAGGAATGAGCAGTTCTTC
CASSVRNEQFF
>.|TRBD1|TRBJ2-5|TRBV27
TGTGCCAGCAGTTTATCGACGGTAGACTTGACAGGGGAGAAAGAGACCCAGTACTTC
CASSLSTVDLTGEKETQYF
>once|.|TRBJ2-5|TRBV13
TGTGCCAGCAGCCTCCTGGGGTCCTTCGGTGGGGAGACCCAGTACTTC
CASSLLGSFGGETQYF
>.|.|TRBJ2-7|TRBV11-2
TGTGCCAGCAGCCCCCGGGAGTCCTACGAGCAGTACTTC
CASSPRESYEQYF
>.|.|TRBJ2-7|TRBV6-5
TGTGCCAGCAGTTACTCGTGGGGTGGTAACGACGAGCAGTACTTC
CASSYSWGGNDEQYF
>.|.|TRBJ2-3|TRBV30
TGTGCCTGGAGCCGGGAGTCCCCAGGTCTTACGCAGTATTTT
CAWSRESPGLTQYF
>few|TRBD2|TRBJ2-1|TRBV5-6
TGTGCCAGCAGCCCCCTTCTAGCGGACCGGTACAATGAGCAGTTCTTC
CASSPLLADRYNEQFF
>few|.|TRBJ2-5|TRBV29-1
TGCAGCGTTAAAACCTCACTAGACCAAGAGACCCAGTACTTC
CSVKTSLDQETQYF
>.|.|TRBJ1-1|TRBV10-2
TGCGCCACCTCGGGGGGGCTGAACACTGAAGCTTTCTTT
CATSGGLNTEAFF
>few|.|TRBJ1-6|TRBV27
TGTGCCAGCAGTTTGGTACAGGGCCAGTCACCCCTCCACTTT
CASSLVQGQSPLHF